The 8 T cell receptor beta chains presented below share a single source sample, sequenced in a study of cytomegalovirus exposure and HLA in healthy donors. Amplification used 60 Vbeta primers and 13 Jbeta primers. Profiled with immunoSEQ multiplex PCR; TCRdb holds only in-frame clones, not every one. Seen here are 90,000 to 110,000 clones, roughly 70% observed once, and the top ten hold approximately 5.5%. Source material: PBMCs. These receptors came from a woman in her 70s in good health and CMV-seropositive.

This chain joins TRBV6-5 and TRBJ1-5, with a tentative D call TRBD1 (6 bases). Germline CDR1 and CDR2: MNHEY and SVGAGI. The V end was cut by 2 bases, the J end by 2 bases, with 13 bases between. The CDR3 has 16 residues. DNA for the CDR3: TGTGCCAGCAGTTACGGGGGCAGCCGGGGCAATCAGCCCCAGCATTTT. This codes for CASSYGGSRGNQPQHF.

The V and J genes are TRBV7-6 and TRBJ1-1; 7 nucleotides line up with TRBD1. The CDR3 consists of 13 residues. J was trimmed by 4 bases and V by 4 bases; bases with no gene match: 3. The germline gives CDR1 SGHVS, CDR2 FNYEAQ. The CDR3 protein is CASSYTGATEAFF. The CDR3 DNA reads as TGTGCCAGCAGCTATACAGGGGCCACTGAAGCTTTCTTT.

This sequence joins TRBV29-1 and TRBJ2-7; tentatively, D is TRBD1 (7 bases). The CDR3 is 16 residues long. The V end was cut by 0 bases, the J end by 2 bases, with 17 bases between. Germline lookup yields CDR1 SQVTM and CDR2 ANQGSEA. CDR3 coding DNA: TGCAGCGTTGAAGACCGGGGGAGACAGGGTACCTACGAGCAGTACTTC. This gives the protein CSVEDRGRQGTYEQYF.

In the case of this clone: This sample also contains other DNA sequences that code for the same CDR3. V and J are TRBV5-1 and TRBJ1-1; TRBD1 might be the D (6 bases). Trimming took off 0 bases at V and 0 bases at J, with 9 bases between the two ends. CDR1 is SGHRS, CDR2 YFSETQ, per germline. The CDR3 totals 15 residues. The CDR3 nucleotides read TGCGCCAGCAGCTTGGCCCAGGGGATGAACACTGAAGCTTTCTTT. It translates to CASSLAQGMNTEAFF.

The chain links TRBV25-1 to TRBJ2-1, with TRBD2 matching over 9 bases. The CDR3 spans 15 residues. V dropped 4 bases and J dropped 10; count of bases not matched to a gene: 11. Germline V gene data show CDR1 as MGHDK and CDR2 as SYGVNS. Here the CDR3 reads CASSGLASGEEEQFF. DNA of the CDR3: TGTGCCAGCAGTGGACTAGCTAGCGGGGAGGAGGAGCAGTTCTTC.

The genes are TRBV18 and TRBJ1-5; 7 nucleotides agree with TRBD1. The CDR3 covers 14 residues. The J segment lost 7 bases and the V segment lost 2 bases, leaving 5 bases of the junction unmatched. From germline, CDR1 is KGHSH and CDR2 LQKENI. CDR3 in DNA: TGTGCCAGCTCACCAGGACAGGTCGGCCAGCCCCAGCATTTT. As protein: CASSPGQVGQPQHF.

The genes are TRBV19 and TRBJ2-3, with 10 bases lining up with TRBD2. Germline-derived CDR1 and CDR2 are LNHDA and SQIVND (reference sequence). Losses at the gene ends were 6 bases for V and 0 bases for J; bases not matched to a gene: 15. This CDR3 has 19 amino acids. The CDR3 nucleotides read TGTGCCAGTAGGAAGAGCGGGGGGGCCAATTTGGCTAGCACAGATACGCAGTATTTT. Its protein product is CASRKSGGANLASTDTQYF. Supplemented by reference TRBV19 and TRBJ2-3, the full variable domain reads DGGITQSPKYLFRKEGQNVTLSCEQNLNHDAMYWYRQDPGQGLRLIYYSQIVNDFQKGDIAEGYSVSREKKESFPLTVTSAQKNPTAFYLCASRKSGGANLASTDTQYFGPGTRLTVL.

This rearrangement joins TRBV30 to TRBJ2-2, with D tentatively TRBD2 (6 bases). This CDR3 has 14 amino acids. Germline V CDR1 and CDR2: GTSNPN, SVGIG (reference sequence). V was cut by 6 bases and J by 2 bases, with 13 bases left in between. CDR3 nucleotide sequence: TGTGCCTGCGCGGGGCGGGGAAACACCGGGGAGCTGTTTTTT. This sequence encodes CACAGRGNTGELFF.